This T cell receptor beta chain was captured in a study of cytomegalovirus exposure and HLA in healthy donors. CDR1 and CDR2 (germline): MNHNS, SASEGT. The V segment lost 4 bases and the J segment 7 bases; nucleotides outside the gene matches: 11. There are 15 residues in the CDR3. A multiplex PCR was run with 60 Vbeta primers and 13 Jbeta primers. Only in-frame clones appear in the TCRdb table, and some are missing; sequencing was by immunoSEQ multiplex PCR. This table has about 190,000 clones, about 80% appearing once. The sequence derives from a boy younger than 18 in good health and CMV-seronegative. The V gene is TRBV6-1, the J gene TRBJ2-7, with 9 bases lining up with TRBD1. Input material: PBMCs. DNA of the CDR3: TGTGCCAGCAGTGCCGCGAAACAGGGGGCGAGGGAGCAGTACTTC. This gives the protein CASSAAKQGAREQYF.